The sequence of this T cell receptor (beta chain) was determined in a study of T cell responses to AZD1222 COVID-19 vaccine. Trimming took off 6 bases at V and 3 bases at J, with 11 bases between the two ends. The CDR3 covers 12 residues. From germline, CDR1 is SQVTM and CDR2 ANQGSEA. The repertoire was sequenced with immunoSEQ multiplex PCR; TCRdb's copy has only in-frame clones and lacks some. The sample includes 140,000 to 150,000 clones, about 90% of them seen just once. Whole-study findings and limits: Spike-specific TCR breadth rose after two AZD1222 doses, and depth rose as well. Clonal diversity was possibly underestimated, and white British individuals and females predominated among donors. Repertoires were collected only later (after the peak T cell response had occurred). Baseline seropositivity occurred in only six AZD1222 recipients.

On this clone itself: What it recognizes is unknown.

This sample comprised peripheral blood, obtained 28 days after the second dose of the MenACWY control vaccine. The chain links TRBV29-1 to TRBJ1-1; D uncertain. The TCR sequence derives from an adult who received the MenACWY meningococcal vaccine as a control. CDR3 region: CSVYNSDTEAFF. The CDR3 DNA is TGCAGCGTGTACAACTCGGACACTGAAGCTTTCTTT.